The 5 T cell receptor beta chains below were found in one sample sequenced in a study of long-term antiretroviral therapy in people with HIV. The immunoSEQ assay was v3.0, run at survey level. Here immunoSEQ multiplex PCR was the method, and the copy in TCRdb shows in-frame clones only, minus some. This repertoire shows around 21,000 clones, around 90% found once; its top ten account for approximately 3.7%. Sample: unsorted PBMCs, taken 2.3 years after starting antiretroviral therapy. The receptor source for this set is a man aged 55 to 70 with HIV.

The chain employs TRBV4-2 and TRBJ2-7; 8 bases align to TRBD1. This CDR3 has 13 residues. Germline CDR1 LGHNA, CDR2 YNFKEQ. V was clipped by 8 bases and J by 6 bases; unmatched bases: 9. Here the CDR3 DNA reads TGTGCCAGCCGACAGGGGTACTTCGGCGAGCAGTACTTC. Translating gives CASRQGYFGEQYF.

This chain joins TRBV10-2 and TRBJ1-2; D unclear. The CDR3 spans 11 residues. From germline, CDR1 is WSHSY and CDR2 SAAADI. V was cut by 1 base and J by 4 bases, with 1 base left in between. The CDR3 sequence: CASSEFYGYTF. For the CDR3, the DNA is TGCGCCAGCAGTGAGTTCTATGGCTACACCTTC.

The genes are TRBV10-2 and TRBJ2-7; perhaps D is TRBD1 or TRBD2 (5 bases each). V gave up 4 bases and J gave up 6 bases, with 10 bases separating them. Germline CDR1 WSHSY, CDR2 SAAADI. The CDR3 consists of 12 residues. CDR3 residues: CASSVMGVEQYF. The CDR3 bases are TGCGCCAGCAGTGTCATGGGGGTCGAGCAGTACTTC.

The chain links TRBV2 to TRBJ1-1; no clear D. CDR3 size: 12 residues. V lost 8 bases, J lost 4 bases, and 11 bases lay in between. Per the germline V gene, CDR1 is SNHLY and CDR2 is FYNNEI. The CDR3 DNA reads TGTGCCAGCGGGTTGCCGGGCACTGAAGCTTTCTTT. Translating gives CASGLPGTEAFF.

This clone was recorded a few times. The V call is TRBV29-1, the J call TRBJ1-4; D is unclear. Trimming stripped 5 bases from V and 5 bases from J, with 18 bases between. The CDR3 extends over 15 amino acids. Germline assignment: CDR1 SQVTM and CDR2 ANQGSEA. In DNA form, the CDR3 reads TGCAGCGTTTTTGACGGAATTCTTGAAAATGAAAAACTGTTTTTT. Protein sequence: CSVFDGILENEKLFF.